These 29 T cell receptor beta chains were sequenced from one sample in a study of graft-versus-host responses after intestinal transplantation. These TCRs' antigens remain unknown. TCRdb's copy holds only in-frame clones and misses some; the assay was immunoSEQ multiplex PCR. The table lists about 96,000 clones, 92% of them singletons, with more than 0.15% in the top ten. The material sequenced was unstimulated CD4+ T cells sorted from spleen or lymph node cells, taken before intestinal transplant. These receptors were taken from a human donor who received an intestinal transplant.

Note on this clone: The identical CDR3 is also encoded by other nucleotide sequences in the sample. J is TRBJ1-5 and V is TRBV11-2, with D perhaps matching TRBD1 (5 bases). Germline CDR1 reads SGHAT; CDR2 reads FQNNGV. CDR3 length: 14 residues. Trimming shortened V by 2 bases and J by 6 bases, and 11 bases separated the two germline ends. The CDR3: CASSLQGMGQPQHF. For the CDR3, the DNA is TGTGCCAGCAGCTTACAGGGAATGGGTCAGCCCCAGCATTTT.

The chain is built from TRBV27 and TRBJ2-2; weak D call: TRBD1 (6 bases). This CDR3 is built from 16 residues. V was pared by 5 bases and J by 4 bases, with 17 bases between. Germline CDR1 MNHEY, CDR2 SMNVEV (reference sequence). The CDR3 region is CASSMAGVLSTGELFF. Written as DNA, the CDR3 is TGTGCCAGCAGTATGGCAGGGGTCTTGTCCACCGGGGAGCTGTTTTTT.

V and J are TRBV9 and TRBJ2-7; perhaps TRBD2 as D (5 bases). There are 16 residues in the CDR3. From germline, CDR1 is SGDLS and CDR2 YYNGEE. V was shortened by 1 base and J by 3 bases, with 17 bases between the two germline ends. CDR3 DNA: TGTGCCAGCAGCGTACGAAATCGGGGAGTAAGCTACGAGCAGTACTTC. Translating gives CASSVRNRGVSYEQYF.

This clone was seen a single time. The gene calls are TRBV2 and TRBJ2-7, with TRBD1 identical over 10 bases. The ends lost 10 bases at V and 4 bases at J; junction bases unmatched: 1. The CDR3 is 11 amino acids. CDR1 and CDR2 from the germline V gene are SNHLY and FYNNEI. The CDR3 region is CATGQGYEQYF. CDR3 DNA: TGTGCCACGGGACAGGGGTACGAGCAGTACTTC.

DNA for the CDR3: TGTGCCACCAGCATCCGCGACAGGGTTCAGCCCCAGCATTTT. Its protein is CATSIRDRVQPQHF. The V gene is TRBV15, the J gene TRBJ1-5; 7 bases line up with TRBD1. The germline V gene encodes CDR1 LNHNV and CDR2 YYDKDF (reference sequence). J lost 6 bases, V lost 4 bases, and 6 bases had no gene match. CDR3 length: 14 amino acids.

This chain connects TRBV5-1 to TRBJ2-2; D is undetermined. Germline CDR1 reads SGHRS; CDR2 reads YFSETQ. Deletions cut 2 bases from V and 5 bases from J, with 7 bases between. CDR3 size: 13 residues. This chain's CDR3 is CASSLQDTGELFF. CDR3 sequence (DNA): TGCGCCAGCAGCTTACAAGATACCGGGGAGCTGTTTTTT.

The V and J genes are TRBV5-1 and TRBJ2-2, with D possibly TRBD1 on 5 matching bases. V lost 0 bases to trimming and J lost 1 base, with 7 bases between them. This CDR3 has 15 residues. Looked up from germline, CDR1 is SGHRS and CDR2 is YFSETQ. CDR3 protein: CASSLGTLNTGELFF. The CDR3, as DNA: TGCGCCAGCAGCTTGGGGACACTGAACACCGGGGAGCTGTTTTTT.

This chain links TRBV7-2 with TRBJ1-2; D is perhaps TRBD1 (6 bases). Looked up from germline, CDR1 is SGHTA and CDR2 is FQGNSA. Trimming removed 5 bases from V and 2 bases from J, with 15 bases in between. CDR3 length: 15 residues. The CDR3 DNA follows: TGTGCCAGCAGCCCCCTTCAAGGGGGAAACTATGGCTACACCTTC. The encoded protein is CASSPLQGGNYGYTF.

The chain uses TRBV4-3 and TRBJ2-7, with D possibly TRBD2 on 6 matching bases. CDR1 is LGHNA, CDR2 YSLEER, per germline. The CDR3 consists of 15 residues. Trimming shortened V by 0 bases and J by 4 bases, and 13 bases separated the two germline ends. Here the CDR3 DNA reads TGCGCCAGCAGCCAAGATCAGGACTACCTATACGAGCAGTACTTC. Its translation is CASSQDQDYLYEQYF.

The V and J genes are TRBV18 and TRBJ2-3; a weak D match, TRBD2 (5 bases). Looked up from germline, CDR1 is KGHSH and CDR2 is LQKENI. The CDR3 is 15 amino acids. Trimming cost V 0 bases and J 4 bases, with 11 bases left between them. The CDR3 DNA sequence: TGTGCCAGCTCACCACCGGGAGCCGGCCCAGATACGCAGTATTTT. Its translation: CASSPPGAGPDTQYF.

V is TRBV18 and J is TRBJ1-1; no clear D gene. The CDR3 covers 13 residues. V was clipped by 5 bases and J by 7 bases, with 14 bases between them. Germline values: CDR1 KGHSH, CDR2 LQKENI. The CDR3 loop is CASSNGLGDEAFF. The CDR3 region has the DNA TGTGCCAGCTCAAATGGACTTGGAGATGAAGCTTTCTTT.

The rearrangement links TRBV6-5 to TRBJ1-4, with TRBD1 matching over 9 bases. There are 15 residues in the CDR3. CDR1 MNHEY and CDR2 SVGAGI come from the germline V gene. The V gene end was trimmed by 6 bases and the J gene end by 3 bases; junction bases not matched to a gene: 5. The CDR3 DNA follows: TGTGCCAGCAGAGCGGACAGGGGTGCTAATGAAAAACTGTTTTTT. This gives the protein CASRADRGANEKLFF.

The CDR3 sequence: CASERTSSYEQYF. The DNA of the CDR3 is TGTGCCAGCGAAAGAACTAGTAGCTACGAGCAGTACTTC. The V call is TRBV2, the J call TRBJ2-7; perhaps TRBD2 as D (5 bases). Deletions cut 8 bases from V and 3 bases from J, with 14 bases between. This CDR3 spans 13 amino acids. The germline V gene encodes CDR1 SNHLY and CDR2 FYNNEI.

The chain recombines TRBV28 with TRBJ1-2, with 10 positions matching TRBD1. The CDR3 is 15 residues long. Germline CDR1 reads MDHEN; CDR2 reads SYDVKM. V lost 8 bases and J lost 3; bases outside the gene matches: 9. CDR3 nucleotides: TGTGCCAGCGCGACAGGGGGCCTTCTTTACTATGGCTACACCTTC. It codes for CASATGGLLYYGYTF.

This chain joins TRBV7-2 and TRBJ2-3; 7 positions match TRBD2. Trimming cost V 4 bases and J 3 bases; bases outside gene matches: 13. The germline CDR1 and CDR2 sequences are SGHTA and FQGNSA. The CDR3 runs to 17 residues. The CDR3 DNA reads TGTGCCAGCAGCTCGTTCGGGCGCGGGAGAGGAACAGATACGCAGTATTTT. Amino acid sequence: CASSSFGRGRGTDTQYF.

The chain carries TRBV6-5 and TRBJ2-7, with 7 bases fitting TRBD1. The CDR3 consists of 13 residues. In germline, CDR1 is MNHEY, CDR2 SVGAGI. Trimming removed 4 bases from V and 6 bases from J; junction bases left unmatched: 6. CDR3 nucleotides: TGTGCCAGCAGTTTCGGACAGGCAACCGAGCAGTACTTC. The encoded protein is CASSFGQATEQYF.

The table lists this clone with a count of one. The CDR3, as DNA: TGTGCCAGCAGTTACCGACCGGGACTCTACAATGAGCAGTTCTTC. Translation gives CASSYRPGLYNEQFF. The J gene is TRBJ2-1, the V gene TRBV6-6; possible D gene TRBD2, 6 bases. CDR1 is MNHNY and CDR2 is SVGAGI in the germline V gene (reference sequence). CDR3 length equals 15 residues. V gave up 2 bases and J gave up 3 bases, with 11 bases separating them.

This chain's CDR3 is CASRMGLPNTGELFF. The CDR3 DNA sequence: TGTGCCAGCAGGATGGGACTCCCGAACACCGGGGAGCTGTTTTTT. The chain joins TRBV28 to TRBJ2-2; a possible D gene is TRBD2 (6 bases). This CDR3 comprises 15 residues. Trimming left V 6 bases short and J 0 bases short, with 11 bases between. Germline V gene data show CDR1 as MDHEN and CDR2 as SYDVKM.

V gene TRBV5-8 combines with J gene TRBJ2-3; D is ambiguous. Trimming stripped 1 base from V and 4 bases from J, with 4 bases between. Germline lookup yields CDR1 SGHTS and CDR2 YDEGEE. CDR3 length equals 12 residues. CDR3 residues: CASSLHPDTQYF. As DNA, the CDR3 is TGTGCCAGCAGCTTGCATCCAGATACGCAGTATTTT.

This clone was recorded only once. The chain recombines TRBV29-1 with TRBJ1-2, with D uncertain. The CDR3 sequence is 13 residues long. The V and J ends lost 0 bases and 7 bases respectively, with 12 bases between them. Germline V gene sequence: CDR1 SQVTM, CDR2 ANQGSEA. The CDR3 here is CSVEDELLRGYTF. As DNA, the CDR3 is TGCAGCGTTGAAGACGAACTCCTACGTGGCTACACCTTC. The full variable domain, completed using reference TRBV29-1 and TRBJ1-2, is SAVISQKPSRDICQRGTSLTIQCQVDSQVTMMFWYRQQPGQSLTLIATANQGSEATYESGFVIDKFPISRPNLTFSTLTVSNMSPEDSSIYLCSVEDELLRGYTFGSGTRLTVV.

The chain combines TRBV30 with TRBJ2-5; 11 positions agree with TRBD1. Germline loops: CDR1 GTSNPN, CDR2 SVGIG (reference sequence). V was pared by 5 bases and J by 5 bases, with 19 bases of the junction left unmatched. This CDR3 has 18 amino acids. CDR3 amino acids: CAWEPRTGGFLSQETQYF. The DNA for the CDR3 is TGTGCCTGGGAACCTCGGACAGGGGGCTTCCTTAGTCAGGAGACCCAGTACTTC.

The chain carries TRBV10-2 and TRBJ1-5; D is ambiguous. V was cut by 3 bases and J by 7 bases, with 13 bases left in between. The CDR3 is made up of 14 amino acids. Germline values: CDR1 WSHSY, CDR2 SAAADI. The CDR3 bases are TGCGCCAGCAGTGATTGGGCCTTGTACCAGCCCCAGCATTTT. Protein sequence: CASSDWALYQPQHF.

The chain combines TRBV7-9 with TRBJ2-3; 7 bases are shared with TRBD1. This CDR3 spans 15 amino acids. Looked up from germline, CDR1 is SEHNR and CDR2 is FQNEAQ (reference sequence). Trimming cost V 5 bases and J 10 bases; bases outside gene matches: 15. CDR3 bases: TGTGCCAGCAGCCCGACAGGGTGGGAGCACTTTTCGCAGTATTTT. Its protein is CASSPTGWEHFSQYF.

The DNA of the CDR3 is TGTGCCAGCAGTTACCGGGGACTACCTTCCCCCTATGGCTACACCTTC. It specifies CASSYRGLPSPYGYTF. V is TRBV6-5 and J is TRBJ1-2; maybe TRBD1 (5 bases). CDR3 length equals 16 residues. CDR1 MNHEY and CDR2 SVGAGI come from the germline V gene. V was trimmed by 2 bases and J by 4 bases, leaving 17 bases between them.

This chain links TRBV5-1 with TRBJ2-3; TRBD2 matches 13 bases. The CDR3 is 17 amino acids. Germline V gene sequence: CDR1 SGHRS, CDR2 YFSETQ. J gave up 2 bases and V 0 bases, and 3 bases lay outside the gene matches. The CDR3: CASSLAGTSGVTDTQYF. CDR3 in DNA: TGCGCCAGCAGCTTGGCAGGGACTAGCGGGGTCACAGATACGCAGTATTTT.

Only one count was recorded for this clone. CDR3 DNA: TGTGCCAGCAGTGGGGGACAGAGCTACGAGCAGTACTTC. Residues: CASSGGQSYEQYF. This chain links TRBV28 with TRBJ2-7, with 7 bases that match TRBD1. The V gene end was trimmed by 5 bases and the J gene end by 3 bases; junction bases not matched to a gene: 4. The CDR3 sequence is 13 residues long. CDR1 and CDR2 (germline): MDHEN, SYDVKM.

V usage is TRBV13 and J usage is TRBJ1-6, with D possibly being TRBD1 (6 bases). The CDR3 is 17 amino acids. Germline CDR1 PRHDT, CDR2 FYEKMQ (reference sequence). Trimming cost V 4 bases and J 0 bases, with 13 bases left between them. CDR3 amino acids: CASSSTARGSYNSPLHF. The DNA of the CDR3 is TGTGCCAGCAGCTCCACCGCCAGGGGCTCCTATAATTCACCCCTCCACTTT.

V and J are TRBV18 and TRBJ2-7; D is perhaps TRBD1 (6 bases). The CDR3 runs 14 residues. V lost 8 bases and J 6 bases, leaving 20 bases between the germline ends. CDR1 and CDR2 (germline): KGHSH, LQKENI. Here the CDR3 DNA reads TGTGCCAGCGGGACATACGAGAGAGCAGGCGAGCAGTACTTC. Its translation is CASGTYERAGEQYF.

This clone was recorded once. The chain has TRBV7-2 and TRBJ2-3, with 9 bases lining up with TRBD2. Germline CDR1 reads SGHTA; CDR2 reads FQGNSA. The CDR3 extends over 15 amino acids. The junction had 3 bases not matched to a gene; V was cut back by 2 bases and J by 3 bases. CDR3 region: CASSLRLAGTDTQYF. CDR3 DNA: TGTGCCAGCAGCTTAAGGCTAGCGGGAACAGATACGCAGTATTTT.